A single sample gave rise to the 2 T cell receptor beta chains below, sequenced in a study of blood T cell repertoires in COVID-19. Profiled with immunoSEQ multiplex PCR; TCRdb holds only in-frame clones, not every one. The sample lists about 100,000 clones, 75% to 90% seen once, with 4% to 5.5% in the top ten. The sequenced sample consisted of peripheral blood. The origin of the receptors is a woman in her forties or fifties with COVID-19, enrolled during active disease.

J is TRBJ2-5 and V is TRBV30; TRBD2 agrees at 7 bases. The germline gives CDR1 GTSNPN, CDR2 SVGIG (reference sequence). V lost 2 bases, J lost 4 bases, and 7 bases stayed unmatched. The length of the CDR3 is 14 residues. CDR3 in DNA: TGTGCCTGGAGTCGCAGCGGGGTGGCAGAGACCCAGTACTTC. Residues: CAWSRSGVAETQYF.

The CDR3 coding sequence is TGCGCCAGCACGGGGGGGCTGTCGGGCAATGAGCAGTTCTTC. It yields the protein CASTGGLSGNEQFF. The genes are TRBV5-1 and TRBJ2-1; 8 nucleotides line up with TRBD2. The CDR3 runs 14 residues. Germline CDR1 is SGHRS and CDR2 is YFSETQ. Trimming took 6 bases from V and 6 from J; bases not matched to a gene: 8.